These T cell receptor beta chains were read from a single sample in a study of monozygotic twins with inflammatory bowel disease. TCRdb reanalyzed the 5' RACE reads, giving one entry per CDR3 protein sequence and no DNA. Recorded for this sample: some 150,000 distinct CDR3 sequences. The specimen was blood. All receptors derive from a human donor with ulcerative colitis or Crohn's disease, or a healthy co-twin of an affected twin (not recorded which). CDR3s include the opening cysteine and the closing phenylalanine or tryptophan.

v_call,j_call,cdr3_aa
TRBV15,TRBJ2-2,CATSRVTGELFF
TRBV9,TRBJ2-3,CASSRRGSITDTQYF
TRBV7-9,TRBJ1-4,CASSLAFRDGARKLFF
TRBV20-1,TRBJ2-7,CSARDKGPEQYF
TRBV5-1,TRBJ2-2,CASSFRTGQAGELFF
TRBV29-1,TRBJ1-5,CSEQQGGNQPQHF
TRBV4-1,TRBJ2-5,CASSQRRDWRQETQYF
TRBV30,TRBJ2-1,CAWSATDLTYNEQFF
TRBV3-1,TRBJ1-3,CASSRLRYSGNTIYF
TRBV20-1,TRBJ1-5,CSARRTGGNQPQHF
TRBV28,TRBJ2-1,CASSSGWESNFNEQFF
TRBV18,TRBJ1-5,CASSPSGTNSNQPQHF
TRBV7-2,TRBJ2-7,CASSPPSGGGEQYF
TRBV4-1,TRBJ2-3,CASSAGVSTDTQYF
TRBV6-5,TRBJ2-2,CASSYPDSGELFF
TRBV5-4,TRBJ2-7,CASSFGTGGYEQYF
TRBV20-1,TRBJ2-5,CSASGGSLQETQYF
TRBV7-9,TRBJ1-1,CASSLGASGNTEAFF
TRBV5-1,TRBJ2-5,CASSATPGAEETQYF
TRBV12-3/TRBV12-4,TRBJ2-2,CASRLTSGGTGELFF
TRBV11-3,TRBJ2-3,CASSTSVLADTQYF
TRBV12-3/TRBV12-4,TRBJ1-6,CASSSGGPNNSPLHF
TRBV5-1,TRBJ2-5,CASSASVAPGLAGGQETQYF
TRBV5-1,TRBJ2-1,CASSTYRDRGPNEQFF
TRBV21-1,TRBJ1-1,CASSFRGDFSHTEAFF
TRBV7-2,TRBJ2-1,CASSLYRGSYNEQFF